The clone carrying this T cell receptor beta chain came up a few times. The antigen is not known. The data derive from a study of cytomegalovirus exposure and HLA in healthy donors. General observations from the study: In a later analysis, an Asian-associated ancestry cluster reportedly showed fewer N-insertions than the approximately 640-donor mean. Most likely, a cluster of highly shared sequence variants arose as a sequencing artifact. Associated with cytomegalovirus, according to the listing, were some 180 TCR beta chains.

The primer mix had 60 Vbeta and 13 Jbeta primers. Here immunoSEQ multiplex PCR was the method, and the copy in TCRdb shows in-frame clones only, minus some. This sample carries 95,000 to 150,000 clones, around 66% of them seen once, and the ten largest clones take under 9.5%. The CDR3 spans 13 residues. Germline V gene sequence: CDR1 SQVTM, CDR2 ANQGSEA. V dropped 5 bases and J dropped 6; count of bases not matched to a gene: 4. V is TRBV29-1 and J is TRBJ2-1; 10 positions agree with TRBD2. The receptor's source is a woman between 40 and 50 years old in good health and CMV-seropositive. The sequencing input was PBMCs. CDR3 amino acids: CSVSSGSGNEQFF. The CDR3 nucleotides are TGCAGCGTTTCTAGCGGGAGCGGCAATGAGCAGTTCTTC.